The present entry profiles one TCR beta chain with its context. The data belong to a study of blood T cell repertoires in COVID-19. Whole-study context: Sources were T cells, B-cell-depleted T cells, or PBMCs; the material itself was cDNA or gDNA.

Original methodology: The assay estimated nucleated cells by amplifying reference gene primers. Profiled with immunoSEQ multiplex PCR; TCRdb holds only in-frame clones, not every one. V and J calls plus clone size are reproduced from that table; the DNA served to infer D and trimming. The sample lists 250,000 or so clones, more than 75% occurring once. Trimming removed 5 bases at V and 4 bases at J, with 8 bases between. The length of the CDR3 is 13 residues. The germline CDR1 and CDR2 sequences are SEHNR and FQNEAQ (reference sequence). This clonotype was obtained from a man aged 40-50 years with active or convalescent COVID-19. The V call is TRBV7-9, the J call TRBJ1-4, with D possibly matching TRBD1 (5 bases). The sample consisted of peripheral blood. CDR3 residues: CASSPDSNEKLFF. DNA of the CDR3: TGTGCCAGCAGCCCCGACAGTAATGAAAAACTGTTTTTT.